This T cell receptor beta chain was captured in a study of beta chain features in type 1 diabetes. Germline lookup yields CDR1 MGHRA and CDR2 YSYEKL. The V gene lost 1 base and the J gene lost 0 bases, with 13 bases spanning the gap. The CDR3 runs 17 residues. This clone was observed a handful of times. No antigen is known for it. The authors reverse transcribed all of the isolated RNA, so sequencing captured expressed TCRB transcripts. Data came from immunoSEQ multiplex PCR; TCRdb stores just in-frame clones and leaves some out. The sample carries about 280,000 clones, around 16% recorded once. Study conclusions and caveats: TCRB rearrangement may or may not be influenced by HLA type; here this remained unresolved. A pattern of fewer insertions and more deletions at VDJ junctions was seen in type 1 diabetes patients. For patients, the naive, central memory and Treg TCRB repertoires appeared more alike than for healthy donors. For Type 1 diabetes patients, all four CD4+ subsets carried TCRB CDR3s that were moderately but significantly shorter.

What was sequenced was naive CD4+ T cells from blood. This sequence was found in a man between 18 and 29 years old with type 1 diabetes. The gene calls are TRBV4-1 and TRBJ2-1; D remains ambiguous. The CDR3 nucleotides are TGCGCCAGCAGCCAAGGTCGCGGCTGGAGCTCCTACAATGAGCAGTTCTTC. As protein: CASSQGRGWSSYNEQFF.